The present entry profiles one TCR beta chain with its context. Its antigen is currently unknown. Produced via immunoSEQ multiplex PCR; TCRdb's table is partial and in-frame only. This sample yields 2 million to 2.5 million clones, of which about 95% are seen a single time; 0.1% to 0.15% belongs to the top ten. This specimen comes from a study of shared clonotypes between healthy human individuals. Overall study findings and caveats: Deeper or shallower sequencing was expected to change how clonotypes are shared among donors. Across a handful of donors, naive CD4 shared roughly 5.1%, naive CD8 more than 3%, memory CD4 about 2.4%, memory CD8 over 0.3%. Estimated clonotype richness was generally higher in naive than memory subsets. All-four-donor shared clonotypes had higher generation probabilities than non-shared clonotypes did.

V lost 0 bases and J lost 8, with 10 bases in between. The CDR3 extends over 13 amino acids. Germline lookup yields CDR1 GTSNPN and CDR2 SVGIG (reference sequence). The receptor's source is a man younger than 30 in good health. Sample: naive CD4+ T cells sorted from blood. Regarding subset: CD45RA+ positively selected. The chain has TRBV30 and TRBJ1-4; D gene uncertain. The CDR3 here is CAWSVVRSEKLFF. The CDR3 DNA sequence: TGTGCCTGGAGTGTCGTCCGTAGCGAAAAACTGTTTTTT.